One sample yielded the 6 T cell receptor beta chains listed below, sequenced in a study of T cells expressing NK-cell markers. TCRdb reprocessed the 5' RACE reads and keeps a single row for each CDR3 protein, giving no DNA. Listed are 150,000 to 200,000 distinct CDR3 sequences; around 20% falls within the top ten. Sequencing was performed on blood T cells: a sorted CD56 or NKG2C T cell subset, CD4+ or CD8+ T cells, or bulk PBMC T cells (not recorded which). The receptors shown here come from a man aged 18 to 69 in good health.

CDR3 residues: CASSQDGGGALNTQYF. The chain combines TRBV4-2 with TRBJ2-3; the TRBD2 assignment by TCRdb is unverifiable without DNA. Per the germline V gene, CDR1 is LGHNA and CDR2 is YNFKEQ. The CDR3 is 16 amino acids.

The chain has TRBV27 and TRBJ2-3; TCRdb's assignment of TRBD2 cannot be checked, as there is no DNA. This CDR3 is 16 amino acids long. The germline gives CDR1 MNHEY, CDR2 SMNVEV (reference sequence). CDR3 sequence: CASSSWLAGGTDTQYF.

This sequence joins TRBV12-3 or TRBV12-4 and TRBJ1-4; TCRdb's D gene call, TRBD1, goes unchecked for lack of DNA. There are 15 residues in the CDR3. CDR3: CASSSGTGVNEKLFF.

V and J are TRBV13 and TRBJ2-7. The CDR3 totals 13 residues. Germline V gives CDR1 PRHDT, CDR2 FYEKMQ (reference sequence). The CDR3 is CASSTHNEYEQYF.

The chain employs TRBV3-1 and TRBJ2-7; TCRdb's D gene call, TRBD2, goes unchecked for lack of DNA. Germline-derived CDR1 and CDR2 are LGHDT and YNNKEL (reference sequence). This CDR3 region has 14 residues. The CDR3 protein is CASSQDWGLDEQYF.

The gene calls are TRBV3-1 and TRBJ2-1; TCRdb indicates TRBD2, and absent DNA this call remains unverified. Germline V gene lookup returns CDR1 LGHDT and CDR2 YNNKEL (reference sequence). The CDR3 covers 19 residues. This CDR3 is CASSPKAAIAGGPGNEQFF.